This TCR beta chain comes out of a study of tumor-infiltrating lymphocytes in primary liver carcinoma. On the study more broadly: Roughly 3.5 to 8 million productive TCRbeta reads came from each sample, comparable across tissue types.

Using a constant-region primer together with ProtoScript II reverse transcriptase, TCR beta cDNA was made from 500 to 650 ng of total RNA. Employing slightly modified ARM-PCR, three nested multiplex PCR rounds were run, and these gave rise to the TCR beta libraries. The opening two PCR rounds, ten to eleven cycles each, paired TRBV1-TRBV30 forward primers with a C-beta reverse primer. TCRdb re-called the multiplex PCR reads with MiXCR, one entry per CDR3 protein. Of around 170,000 distinct CDR3 sequences in the sample, 50% to 75% were seen once. This CDR3 has 15 amino acids. From germline, CDR1 is MNHNY and CDR2 SVGAGI (reference sequence). The V and J ends lost 1 base and 4 bases respectively, with 10 bases between them. With respect to this clonotype: Its specificity is unknown.

They got blood RNA out of unsorted whole blood and also pulled out germline DNA. Patients were treatment-naive with chronic HBV infection. Study-level results: Overlap in tumor-adjacent and tumor-blood pairs fell below that of tumor region pairs. The study used bulk unsorted samples and so did not compare CD4+ and CD8+ repertoires.

The material sequenced was peripheral blood. V and J are TRBV6-6 and TRBJ1-4; D uncertain. The clonotype was recovered from a man aged 40-49 years with primary liver carcinoma and hepatitis B virus infection. In nucleotides, the CDR3 is TGTGCCAGCAGTTACTTTCCCGGGGATAATGAAAAACTGTTTTTT. Translation gives CASSYFPGDNEKLFF.